Shown below are 5 T cell receptor beta chains from a single sample sequenced in a study of read filtering for tumor transcriptome and immune sequencing (dated by TCRdb to 2020 to 2021). The sequencing machine was an Illumina HiSeq 4000. TCR libraries were built from roughly 440 ng RNA with the Immunoverse kit, using molecular barcoded adaptors covering alpha/delta and beta/gamma chains. The raw public reads went through TCRdb reprocessing: fastp at Q25, MiXCR clone calling, in-frame beta chains kept. Rows with a matching CDR3 protein are joined into one entry that keeps the most common DNA and genes. This sample lists fewer than 150,000 distinct CDR3 sequences; 10% to 15% were detected once. The ten biggest clones cover roughly 9.6% of the sample. The sequencing input was a population of CD138-negative cells sorted from bone marrow. Per the publication, the cell subset or site label means: bone marrow mononuclear cells depleted of CD138+ plasma/myeloma cells by negative magnetic selection. These receptor sequences come from a donor at least 40 years old with multiple myeloma.

This clonotype appeared many times. V usage is TRBV7-9 and J usage is TRBJ2-1; D might be TRBD2 (6 bases). Germline-derived CDR1 and CDR2 are SEHNR and FQNEAQ (reference sequence). V was clipped by 0 bases and J by 2 bases, with 8 bases between them. The CDR3 spans 15 residues. The CDR3 loop reads CASSLARGTYNEQFF. The CDR3 region has the DNA TGTGCCAGCAGCTTAGCTCGCGGGACCTACAATGAGCAGTTCTTC.

This clonotype showed up many times. The chain recombines TRBV4-2 with TRBJ2-1; tentative D call: TRBD2 (6 bases). With 0 bases removed from V and 5 bases from J, the gap between germline ends came to 17 bases. The CDR3 spans 17 residues. Germline V gene lookup returns CDR1 LGHNA and CDR2 YNFKEQ. CDR3 region: CASSQETRRVENNEQFF. The CDR3 DNA is TGTGCCAGCAGCCAAGAGACTAGAAGGGTTGAGAACAATGAGCAGTTCTTC.

This clonotype was detected many times. The gene calls are TRBV28 and TRBJ2-1; D unclear. This CDR3 contains 16 residues. Germline CDR1 MDHEN, CDR2 SYDVKM. Trimming pared 5 bases from V and 6 bases from J, leaving 20 bases between. The CDR3 DNA reads TGTGCCAGCAGTCCCCGAATAGGGCTTCCTCCCAATGAGCAGTTCTTC. Residues: CASSPRIGLPPNEQFF. The whole variable domain, filled in from reference TRBV28 and TRBJ2-1, reads DVKVTQSSRYLVKRTGEKVFLECVQDMDHENMFWYRQDPGLGLRLIYFSYDVKMKEKGDIPEGYSVSREKKERFSLILESASTNQTSMYLCASSPRIGLPPNEQFFGPGTRLTVL.

In its sample, this clonotype was seen many times. The gene calls are TRBV30 and TRBJ2-7; D remains unclear. V was cut by 2 bases and J by 4 bases, with 9 bases left in between. Germline assignment: CDR1 GTSNPN and CDR2 SVGIG (reference sequence). The CDR3 sequence is 12 residues long. CDR3 nucleotide sequence: TGTGCCTGGAGTCGTCCAAATTACGAGCAGTACTTC. Protein product: CAWSRPNYEQYF.

Details on this clonotype: A clone one base away is much larger, so this may be a read error. The gene calls are TRBV10-3 and TRBJ2-2, with no clear D. The CDR3 has 15 amino acids. CDR1 and CDR2 from the germline V gene are ENHRY and SYGVKD. Trimming shortened V by 2 bases and J by 4 bases, and 11 bases separated the two germline ends. The CDR3 nucleotides read TGTGCCATCAGTGAGGCGGCTTTAGGCACCGGGGAGCTGTTTTTT. Encoded protein: CAISEAALGTGELFF.